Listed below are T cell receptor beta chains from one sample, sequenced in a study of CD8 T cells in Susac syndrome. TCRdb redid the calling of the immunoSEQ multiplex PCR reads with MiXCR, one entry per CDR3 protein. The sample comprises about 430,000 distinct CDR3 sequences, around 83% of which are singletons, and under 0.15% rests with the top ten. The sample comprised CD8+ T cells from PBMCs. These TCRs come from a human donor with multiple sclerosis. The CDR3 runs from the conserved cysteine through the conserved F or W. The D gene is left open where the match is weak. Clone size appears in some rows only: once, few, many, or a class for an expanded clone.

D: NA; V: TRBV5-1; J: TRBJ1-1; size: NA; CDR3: CASNQGTAGTFF; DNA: TGCGCCAGCAATCAGGGAACCGCGGGAACTTTCTTT
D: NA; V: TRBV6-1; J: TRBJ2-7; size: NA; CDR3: CASSEDMFSTPSEQYF; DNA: TGTGCCAGCAGTGAAGATATGTTTAGTACCCCCAGCGAGCAGTACTTC
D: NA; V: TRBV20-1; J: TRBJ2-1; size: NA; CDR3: CSAREGPASPWGQFF; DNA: TGCAGTGCTAGAGAGGGTCCGGCTAGCCCCTGGGGGCAGTTCTTC
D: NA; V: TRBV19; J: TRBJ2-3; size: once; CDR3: CASSSGNTDTQYF; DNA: TGTGCCAGTAGTAGCGGAAACACAGATACGCAGTATTTT
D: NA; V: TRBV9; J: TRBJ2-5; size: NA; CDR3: CASSVASYKTQYF; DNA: TGTGCCAGCAGCGTAGCTTCGTACAAGACCCAGTACTTC
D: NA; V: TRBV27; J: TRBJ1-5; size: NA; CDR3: CASSPSGASSPQHF; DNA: TGTGCCAGCAGCCCGTCGGGGGCCTCGTCGCCCCAGCATTTT
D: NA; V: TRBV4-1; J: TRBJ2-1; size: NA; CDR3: CASSQEPGANNEQFF; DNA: TGCGCCAGCAGCCAAGAACCAGGAGCCAACAATGAGCAGTTCTTC
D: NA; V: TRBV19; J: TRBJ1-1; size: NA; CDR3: CASIGSEAFF; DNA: TGTGCCAGTATCGGGTCTGAAGCTTTCTTT
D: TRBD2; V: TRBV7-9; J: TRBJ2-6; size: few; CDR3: CASSLGLAGAGANVLTF; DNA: TGTGCCAGCAGCTTGGGACTAGCGGGGGCTGGGGCCAACGTCCTGACTTTC
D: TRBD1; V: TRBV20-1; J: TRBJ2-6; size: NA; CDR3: CSARDLGQAGANVLTF; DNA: TGCAGTGCTAGAGATTTAGGACAGGCTGGGGCCAACGTCCTGACTTTC
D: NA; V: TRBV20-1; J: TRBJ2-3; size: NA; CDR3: CSARDPLVNYPDTQYF; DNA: TGCAGTGCTAGAGACCCCCTAGTTAACTATCCAGATACGCAGTATTTT
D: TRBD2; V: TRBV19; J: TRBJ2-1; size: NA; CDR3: CASSRGGGALDEQFF; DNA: TGTGCCAGTAGTAGAGGCGGGGGGGCCCTTGATGAGCAGTTCTTC
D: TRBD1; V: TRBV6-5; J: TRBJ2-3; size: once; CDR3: CASSYSTGETDTQYF; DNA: TGTGCCAGCAGTTACTCGACAGGGGAGACAGATACGCAGTATTTT
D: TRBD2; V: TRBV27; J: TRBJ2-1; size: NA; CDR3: CASSLRYLVDSGSSGNEQFF; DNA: TGTGCCAGCAGTTTAAGGTATCTTGTTGACAGCGGGAGTTCGGGCAATGAGCAGTTCTTC
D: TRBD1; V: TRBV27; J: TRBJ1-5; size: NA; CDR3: CASRRTGGLNQPQHF; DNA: TGTGCCAGCAGGAGGACAGGGGGCCTCAATCAGCCCCAGCATTTT
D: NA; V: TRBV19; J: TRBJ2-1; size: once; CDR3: CASSLGPIGGLDEQFF; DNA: TGTGCCAGTAGTCTTGGCCCTATTGGTGGGCTAGATGAGCAGTTCTTC
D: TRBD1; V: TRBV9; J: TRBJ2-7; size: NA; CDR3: CASSAQEQGGGYEQYF; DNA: TGTGCCAGCAGCGCACAAGAACAGGGGGGTGGCTACGAGCAGTACTTC
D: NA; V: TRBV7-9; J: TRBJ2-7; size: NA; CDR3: CASRPLGGTLYEQYF; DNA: TGTGCCAGCAGACCCCTCGGAGGGACTCTCTACGAGCAGTACTTC
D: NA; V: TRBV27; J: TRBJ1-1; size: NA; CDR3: CASRYGAQNTEAFF; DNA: TGTGCCAGCAGATACGGGGCTCAGAACACTGAAGCTTTCTTT
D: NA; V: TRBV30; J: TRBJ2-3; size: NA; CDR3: CAWSPIDTQYF; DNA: TGTGCCTGGAGCCCCATCGATACGCAGTATTTT
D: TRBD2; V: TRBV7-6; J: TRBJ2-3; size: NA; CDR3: CASSLAGLAGELGTDTQYF; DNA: TGTGCCAGCAGCCTTGCCGGGCTAGCGGGGGAGCTGGGCACAGATACGCAGTATTTT
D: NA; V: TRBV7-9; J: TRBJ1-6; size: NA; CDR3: CASSSDYYNSPLHF; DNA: TGTGCCAGCAGCTCCGACTACTATAATTCACCCCTCCACTTT
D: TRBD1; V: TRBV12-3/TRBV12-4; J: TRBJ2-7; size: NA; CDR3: CASSPRTGMVEQYF; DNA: TGTGCCAGCAGTCCTAGGACAGGGATGGTCGAGCAGTACTTC
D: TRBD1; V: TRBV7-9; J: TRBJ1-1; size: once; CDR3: CASSTWDRGTEAFF; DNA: TGTGCCAGCAGCACCTGGGACAGGGGGACTGAAGCTTTCTTT
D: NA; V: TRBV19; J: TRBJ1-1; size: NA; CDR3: CASKGDLNTEAFF; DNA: TGTGCCAGTAAGGGAGATTTGAACACTGAAGCTTTCTTT
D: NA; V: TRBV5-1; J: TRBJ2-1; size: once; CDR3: CASSIRETNAYNEQFF; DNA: TGCGCCAGCAGCATCAGAGAAACAAATGCCTACAATGAGCAGTTCTTC
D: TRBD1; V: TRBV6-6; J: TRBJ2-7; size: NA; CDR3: CASTNPGQGRFEQYF; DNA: TGTGCCAGCACTAATCCCGGACAGGGGAGGTTCGAGCAGTACTTC
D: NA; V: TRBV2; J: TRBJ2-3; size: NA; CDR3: CASSEARTEGTDTQYF; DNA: TGTGCCAGCAGTGAAGCCCGGACTGAAGGCACAGATACGCAGTATTTT
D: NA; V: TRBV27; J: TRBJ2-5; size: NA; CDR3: CASSLGQLQETQYF; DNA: TGTGCCAGCAGTTTGGGGCAGCTCCAAGAGACCCAGTACTTC
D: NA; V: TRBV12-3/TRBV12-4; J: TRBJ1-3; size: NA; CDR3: CASRQETRNSGNTIYF; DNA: TGTGCCAGCAGGCAAGAGACCAGGAACTCTGGAAACACCATATATTTT
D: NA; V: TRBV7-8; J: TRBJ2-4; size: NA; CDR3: CASSFLDENIQYF; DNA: TGTGCCAGCAGCTTTCTGGATGAAAACATTCAGTACTTC
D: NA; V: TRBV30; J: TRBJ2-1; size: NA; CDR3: CAWSPGDEQFF; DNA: TGTGCCTGGAGCCCCGGGGATGAGCAGTTCTTC
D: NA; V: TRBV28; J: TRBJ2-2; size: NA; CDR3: CASSLWWDSTGELFF; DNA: TGTGCCAGCAGTTTATGGTGGGACTCCACCGGGGAGCTGTTTTTT
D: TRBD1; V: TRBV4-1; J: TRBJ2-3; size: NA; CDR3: CASGVWTGEVDTQYF; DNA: TGCGCCAGCGGGGTTTGGACAGGGGAAGTAGATACGCAGTATTTT
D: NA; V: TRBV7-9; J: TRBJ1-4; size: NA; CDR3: CASSQPSGDLFF; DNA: TGTGCCAGCAGTCAACCCTCAGGGGACCTGTTTTTT
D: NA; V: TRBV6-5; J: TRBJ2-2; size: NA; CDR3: CASSYLRGTGELFF; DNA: TGTGCCAGCAGTTACTTAAGGGGAACCGGGGAGCTGTTTTTT
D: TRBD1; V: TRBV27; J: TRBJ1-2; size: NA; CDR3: CASSLVGTEYGYTF; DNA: TGTGCCAGCAGTTTAGTGGGGACAGAATATGGCTACACCTTC
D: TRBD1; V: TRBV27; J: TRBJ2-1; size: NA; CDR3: CASSPGQGSAYEQFF; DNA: TGTGCCAGCAGTCCGGGACAGGGATCCGCATATGAGCAGTTCTTC
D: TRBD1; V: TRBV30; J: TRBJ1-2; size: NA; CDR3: CAWSTGQGATGYTF; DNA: TGTGCCTGGAGCACGGGACAGGGGGCGACGGGCTACACCTTC
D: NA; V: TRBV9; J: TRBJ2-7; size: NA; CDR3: CASSVGEPSYEQYF; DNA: TGTGCCAGCAGCGTCGGGGAGCCCTCCTACGAGCAGTACTTC
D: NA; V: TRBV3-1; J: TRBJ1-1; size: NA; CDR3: CASSQDRTGPEAFF; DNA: TGTGCCAGCAGCCAAGATCGGACGGGCCCTGAAGCTTTCTTT
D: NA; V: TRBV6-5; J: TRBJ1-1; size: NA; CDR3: CASSLPQSPTVAFF; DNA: TGTGCCAGCAGTTTACCACAGTCGCCTACCGTAGCTTTCTTT
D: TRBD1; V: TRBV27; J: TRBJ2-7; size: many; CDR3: CASSPGTGYEQYF; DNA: TGTGCCAGCAGTCCCGGGACAGGTTACGAGCAGTACTTC
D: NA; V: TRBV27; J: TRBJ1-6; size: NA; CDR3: CASSEIGTSRSPLHF; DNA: TGTGCCAGCAGTGAGATAGGCACGTCGAGGTCACCCCTCCACTTT
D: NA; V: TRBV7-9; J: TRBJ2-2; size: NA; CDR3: CASSLGAGPGELFF; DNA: TGTGCCAGCAGCTTAGGGGCCGGGCCCGGGGAGCTGTTTTTT
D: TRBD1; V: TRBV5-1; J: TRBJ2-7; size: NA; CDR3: CASSITTGGSIDEQYF; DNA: TGCGCCAGCAGCATCACCACAGGGGGATCAATCGACGAGCAGTACTTC
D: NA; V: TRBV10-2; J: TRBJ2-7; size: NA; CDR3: CASRGWDSSSYEQYF; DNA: TGCGCCAGCAGGGGGTGGGACTCAAGCTCCTACGAGCAGTACTTC
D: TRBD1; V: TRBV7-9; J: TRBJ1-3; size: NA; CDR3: CASSPGQAGNTIYF; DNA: TGTGCCAGCAGCCCTGGACAGGCTGGAAACACCATATATTTT
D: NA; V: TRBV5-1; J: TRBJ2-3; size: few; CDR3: CASSRRLVQVTDTQYF; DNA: TGCGCCAGCAGCCGGCGACTAGTCCAGGTCACAGATACGCAGTATTTT